These 19 T cell receptor beta chains came from one sample sequenced in a study of shared clonotypes between healthy human individuals. This table comes from immunoSEQ multiplex PCR, and its TCRdb copy is limited to in-frame clones, with some not included. The sample comprises 2 million to 3 million clones, approximately 94% of which are singletons, and approximately 0.37% rests with the top ten. Sequencing was performed on naive CD4+ T cells from PBMCs. Documented subset: CD45RA+ positively selected. The origin of the receptors is a man between 18 and 35 years old in good health. Some clones in this sample may be carry-over from other donors' samples.

The V gene is TRBV10-1, the J gene TRBJ2-3; D remains ambiguous. Trimming stripped 0 bases from V and 0 bases from J, with 10 bases between. This CDR3 contains 16 residues. Germline CDR1 is WNHNN and CDR2 is SYGVQD (reference sequence). CDR3 in amino acids: CASSESTGTSTDTQYF. The CDR3, as DNA: TGCGCCAGCAGTGAGTCGACCGGAACTAGCACAGATACGCAGTATTTT.

This chain joins TRBV21-1 and TRBJ1-1; TRBD1 reflects the table's D call only, with no check against the DNA. TRBV21-1 is a pseudogene locus. CDR3 size: 23 residues. CDR3 residues: CASSKLHCHRHLYAPFVTAEAFF. Written as DNA, the CDR3 is TGTGCCAGCAGCAAACTGCATTGCCACAGACATCTTTACGCACCATTCGTGACAGCTGAAGCTTTCTTT.

The chain links TRBV6-5 to TRBJ1-2, with D possibly being TRBD1 (6 bases). The V gene's germline CDR1 is MNHEY and CDR2 SVGAGI. Trimming pared 8 bases from V and 5 bases from J, leaving 15 bases between. CDR3 length: 13 residues. The CDR3 nucleotides read TGTGCCAGCCGTACAGGGATAGGGTATGGCTACACCTTC. This gives the protein CASRTGIGYGYTF.

The gene calls are TRBV27 and TRBJ1-2, with no clear D. The length of the CDR3 is 15 residues. Germline values: CDR1 MNHEY, CDR2 SMNVEV (reference sequence). The V end was cut by 3 bases, the J end by 8 bases, with 19 bases between. The CDR3 bases are TGTGCCAGCAGTTTGTCATCCGGGCTTTCTCGGGGCTACACCTTC. Translation: CASSLSSGLSRGYTF.

Comment on this clone: Relative to the germline gene, one junction end is altered; a read error may explain this. CDR3 nucleotides: TGTGCCAGCTCGCCACCACTCGGTATCAGCGAGCAGTACTTC. It is translated as CASSPPLGISEQYF. The chain employs TRBV18 and TRBJ2-7; D remains ambiguous. The CDR3 runs 14 residues. Germline V gives CDR1 KGHSH, CDR2 LQKENI.

V gene TRBV5-1 combines with J gene TRBJ2-3; no firm D call. V lost 7 bases and J 4 bases, leaving 19 bases between the germline ends. Germline-derived CDR1 and CDR2 are SGHRS and YFSETQ. This CDR3 region has 15 residues. The CDR3 bases are TGCGCCAGCGCCACGCAGAAGGGTCGGGCAGATACGCAGTATTTT. Its protein is CASATQKGRADTQYF. Using reference TRBV5-1 and TRBJ2-3 for the parts outside the CDR3, the full variable domain is KAGVTQTPRYLIKTRGQQVTLSCSPISGHRSVSWYQQTPGQGLQFLFEYFSETQRNKGNFPGRFSGRQFSNSRSEMNVSTLELGDSALYLCASATQKGRADTQYFGPGTRLTVL.

The J gene is TRBJ1-2, the V gene TRBV18; weak D call: TRBD1 (5 bases). The CDR3 has 15 residues. Germline V CDR1 and CDR2: KGHSH, LQKENI. V was cut by 1 base and J by 6 bases, with 15 bases left in between. CDR3 sequence reads: CASSPLDTGTHGYTF. The CDR3 nucleotides are TGTGCCAGCTCACCACTGGACACAGGAACCCATGGCTACACCTTC.

This clone was observed a handful of times. This rearrangement joins TRBV2 to TRBJ1-1; D call uncertain. The CDR3 spans 12 residues. V was pared by 6 bases and J by 5 bases, with 10 bases between. Per the germline V gene, CDR1 is SNHLY and CDR2 is FYNNEI. CDR3 amino acids: CASRRTGTEAFF. Written as DNA, the CDR3 is TGTGCCAGCAGACGGACGGGGACTGAAGCTTTCTTT.

The chain has TRBV5-8 and TRBJ1-3; D is possibly TRBD1 (5 bases). The germline V gene has CDR1 SGHTS and CDR2 YDEGEE. V was trimmed by 4 bases and J by 0 bases, leaving 8 bases between them. The CDR3 runs 14 residues. The CDR3 bases are TGTGCCAGCAGCCGGGACTTCTCTGGAAACACCATATATTTT. Residues: CASSRDFSGNTIYF.

The chain is built from TRBV2 and TRBJ1-1, with 10 bases that match TRBD1. The CDR3 runs to 16 residues. The germline gives CDR1 SNHLY, CDR2 FYNNEI. Trimming removed 8 bases from V and 8 bases from J; junction bases left unmatched: 17. CDR3 nucleotide sequence: TGTGCCAGCGATAACCATCCCGGGACAGGGGCAACCGAAGCTTTCTTT. This codes for CASDNHPGTGATEAFF.

As for this clone: At one of its ends the junction is not consistent with the germline gene, which may arise from a read error. Here the CDR3 reads CASRREATYERYF. CDR3 in DNA: TGTGCCAGCAGGCGGGAGGCTACCTACGAGCGGTACTTC. The V and J genes are TRBV25-1 and TRBJ2-7; 8 nucleotides match TRBD2. The germline V gene encodes CDR1 MGHDK and CDR2 SYGVNS. The CDR3 runs 13 residues.

V gene TRBV5-6 combines with J gene TRBJ2-7; D is uncertain. V dropped 4 bases and J dropped 0 bases, with 8 bases sitting between them. In germline, CDR1 is SGHDT, CDR2 YYEEEE. This CDR3 region has 13 residues. CDR3 loop: CASSVGSSYEQYF. The CDR3 DNA reads as TGTGCCAGCAGCGTCGGCAGCTCCTACGAGCAGTACTTC.

The rearrangement links TRBV30 to TRBJ1-4; no definite D call. The CDR3 totals 15 residues. The germline gives CDR1 GTSNPN, CDR2 SVGIG (reference sequence). V lost 2 bases to trimming and J lost 7 bases, with 17 bases between them. The CDR3 DNA reads as TGTGCCTGGAGTTCACCCCTCAGAGAGACTGAAAAACTGTTTTTT. It yields the protein CAWSSPLRETEKLFF.

This chain connects TRBV7-3 to TRBJ2-3; D may be TRBD1 (6 bases). CDR3 length: 15 amino acids. CDR1 and CDR2 from the germline V gene are SGHTA and FQGTGA. V gave up 5 bases and J gave up 4 bases, with 16 bases separating them. This CDR3 is CASSPGAGAADTQYF. The CDR3 nucleotides are TGTGCCAGCAGCCCCGGGGCAGGGGCTGCAGATACGCAGTATTTT.

V is TRBV4-1 and J is TRBJ2-6, with a tentative D call TRBD1 (5 bases). The V gene lost 0 bases and the J gene lost 4 bases, with 13 bases spanning the gap. The CDR3 is 17 residues long. Per germline, CDR1 MGHRA and CDR2 YSYEKL. As DNA, the CDR3 is TGCGCCAGCAGCCAAGATAGGGGATCCGGCGGGGCCAACGTCCTGACTTTC. It yields the protein CASSQDRGSGGANVLTF.

This chain joins TRBV30 and TRBJ1-4; possibly TRBD1 for D (6 bases). The germline V and J ends were trimmed by 5 bases and 0 bases, with 16 bases remaining between them. The CDR3 contains 16 residues. Looked up from germline, CDR1 is GTSNPN and CDR2 is SVGIG (reference sequence). In DNA form, the CDR3 reads TGTGCCTGGCAACCGGGGGCTGGGGCAACTAATGAAAAACTGTTTTTT. Protein product: CAWQPGAGATNEKLFF.

V is TRBV28 and J is TRBJ2-1, with TRBD1 matching over 8 bases. The germline V gene encodes CDR1 MDHEN and CDR2 SYDVKM. CDR3 length equals 15 residues. J lost 3 bases, V lost 4 bases, and 5 bases had no gene match. CDR3 DNA sequence: TGTGCCAGCAGTTACCCCAGGGGGCACTACAATGAGCAGTTCTTC. Encoded protein: CASSYPRGHYNEQFF.

This sequence joins TRBV27 and TRBJ2-7; perhaps TRBD1 as D (5 bases). Germline CDR1 is MNHEY and CDR2 is SMNVEV (reference sequence). There are 15 residues in the CDR3. The V end was cut by 2 bases, the J end by 3 bases, with 14 bases between. The CDR3 nucleotides are TGTGCCAGCAGTTTAAACCCACCAGGGCACTACGAGCAGTACTTC. Its translation is CASSLNPPGHYEQYF.

The chain recombines TRBV19 with TRBJ1-4; the D is unclear. Trimming stripped 3 bases from V and 0 bases from J, with 11 bases between. From germline, CDR1 is LNHDA and CDR2 SQIVND (reference sequence). The CDR3 contains 16 residues. The CDR3 spells CASSIIGATTNEKLFF. CDR3 DNA sequence: TGTGCCAGTAGTATTATCGGAGCGACAACTAATGAAAAACTGTTTTTT.